A single sample gave rise to the 25 T cell receptor beta chains below, sequenced in a study of blood T cell repertoires in COVID-19. Only in-frame clones appear in the TCRdb table, and some are missing; sequencing was by immunoSEQ multiplex PCR. The data show some 100,000 clones, around four fifths seen once. Input material: peripheral blood. These receptors all come from a human donor in a cohort sampled during active COVID-19.

The chain is built from TRBV5-1 and TRBJ2-7; no definite D call. Trimming shortened V by 0 bases and J by 2 bases, and 3 bases separated the two germline ends. The CDR3 extends over 12 amino acids. Germline CDR1 reads SGHRS; CDR2 reads YFSETQ. The CDR3 is CASSLDTYEQYF. The CDR3, as DNA: TGCGCCAGCAGCTTGGACACCTACGAGCAGTACTTC.

This clone was found a few times. The chain combines TRBV28 with TRBJ1-6, with D tentatively TRBD1 (6 bases). CDR3 length: 17 amino acids. V was shortened by 3 bases and J by 0 bases, with 12 bases between the two germline ends. Germline V gene sequence: CDR1 MDHEN, CDR2 SYDVKM. In DNA, the CDR3 is TGTGCCAGCAGTTTGGGACCAGGGGTCTCCTATAATTCACCCCTCCACTTT. Its protein product is CASSLGPGVSYNSPLHF.

The chain couples TRBV28 to TRBJ2-7, with 8 bases identical to TRBD1. Germline CDR1 MDHEN, CDR2 SYDVKM. V dropped 4 bases and J dropped 3; count of bases not matched to a gene: 5. The CDR3 consists of 14 residues. The CDR3 DNA reads as TGTGCCAGCAGTTACCGACAGGGGAGCTACGAGCAGTACTTC. Protein sequence: CASSYRQGSYEQYF.

V gene TRBV27 combines with J gene TRBJ1-6; 9 positions agree with TRBD1. Germline V gene data show CDR1 as MNHEY and CDR2 as SMNVEV (reference sequence). This CDR3 is 14 amino acids long. The V and J ends lost 5 bases and 7 bases, in that order; junction bases with no gene match: 3. CDR3 sequence (DNA): TGTGCCAGCAGTCCGGGGACAGGGAATTCACCCCTCCACTTT. This encodes CASSPGTGNSPLHF.

This clone showed up just a few times. V usage is TRBV18 and J usage is TRBJ2-6, with no clear D. The CDR3 length is 15 residues. Per the germline V gene, CDR1 is KGHSH and CDR2 is LQKENI. The V end lost 6 bases, the J end lost 0 bases, and 9 bases lay between the germline ends. The CDR3 nucleotides read TGTGCCAGCTCGTCCGGCGGCTCTGGGGCCAACGTCCTGACTTTC. Amino acids: CASSSGGSGANVLTF.

The V gene is TRBV5-1, the J gene TRBJ2-3; D not resolved. V lost 2 bases, J lost 0 bases, and 10 bases lay in between. Germline assignment: CDR1 SGHRS and CDR2 YFSETQ. The CDR3 covers 15 residues. CDR3 nucleotides: TGCGCCAGCAGCTTAAACACAGTCAGCACAGATACGCAGTATTTT. Translated: CASSLNTVSTDTQYF.

This clone was seen once. The chain combines TRBV5-8 with TRBJ1-5; 9 nucleotides agree with TRBD1. Germline CDR1 and CDR2: SGHTS and YDEGEE. The V segment lost 3 bases and the J segment 2 bases; nucleotides outside the gene matches: 0. The CDR3 is 14 amino acids. The CDR3 reads CASSWTGGNQPQHF. The CDR3, as DNA: TGTGCCAGCAGCTGGACAGGGGGCAATCAGCCCCAGCATTTT.

V is TRBV6-1 and J is TRBJ2-7; 12 nucleotides align to TRBD1. The germline V gene has CDR1 MNHNS and CDR2 SASEGT. V shed 3 bases, J shed 7 bases, and the junction held 4 bases outside the gene matches. The CDR3 is 14 residues long. The CDR3 DNA is TGTGCCAGCAGTGAGGGACAGGGGGCGTGGGAGCAGTACTTC. Protein sequence: CASSEGQGAWEQYF.

The chain has TRBV28 and TRBJ2-7; D may be TRBD1 (6 bases). Deletions cut 7 bases from V and 0 bases from J, with 10 bases between. The CDR3 loop spans 13 amino acids. Germline lookup yields CDR1 MDHEN and CDR2 SYDVKM. CDR3 sequence: CASNLGGSYEQYF. CDR3 coding DNA: TGTGCCAGCAACTTAGGGGGCTCCTACGAGCAGTACTTC. The complete variable domain, with remaining parts taken from reference TRBV28 and TRBJ2-7, reads DVKVTQSSRYLVKRTGEKVFLECVQDMDHENMFWYRQDPGLGLRLIYFSYDVKMKEKGDIPEGYSVSREKKERFSLILESASTNQTSMYLCASNLGGSYEQYFGPGTRLTVT.

The J gene is TRBJ2-1, the V gene TRBV5-4; TRBD2 aligns across 15 bases. The CDR3 runs to 16 residues. Trimming removed 4 bases from V and 7 bases from J; junction bases left unmatched: 6. CDR1 and CDR2 from the germline V gene are SGHNT and YYREEE (reference sequence). For the CDR3, the DNA is TGTGCCAGCAGCCCCACCGGGACTAGCGGGAGGAATGAGCAGTTCTTC. Protein sequence: CASSPTGTSGRNEQFF.

This clone was seen a handful of times. The chain combines TRBV24-1 with TRBJ2-2; TRBD2 might be the D (6 bases). The V end was cut by 0 bases, the J end by 5 bases, with 12 bases between. Germline CDR1 and CDR2: KGHDR and SFDVKD. The CDR3 has 16 residues. As DNA, the CDR3 is TGTGCCACCAGTGATTTGACAGCCGCGGGAACCGGGGAGCTGTTTTTT. The encoded protein is CATSDLTAAGTGELFF.

This chain joins TRBV28 and TRBJ1-5; possibly TRBD1 for D (5 bases). The V and J ends lost 6 bases and 6 bases respectively, with 21 bases between them. This CDR3 has 16 amino acids. Germline V CDR1 and CDR2: MDHEN, SYDVKM. The CDR3 bases are TGTGCCAGCAGCTCAGGCGGGGGGTTTGGTAGTCAGCCCCAGCATTTT. The encoded protein is CASSSGGGFGSQPQHF.

The table lists this clone with a few counts. The chain uses TRBV7-6 and TRBJ1-5; maybe TRBD1 (5 bases). V shed 6 bases and J shed 6 bases, with 12 bases lying between them. The CDR3 has 13 residues. Germline CDR1 and CDR2: SGHVS and FNYEAQ. The CDR3 sequence: CASSMGGIQPQHF. In DNA form, the CDR3 reads TGTGCCAGCAGTATGGGGGGAATTCAGCCCCAGCATTTT.

This clone was detected once. The rearrangement links TRBV4-2 to TRBJ1-4, with 9 bases fitting TRBD1. Per germline, CDR1 LGHNA and CDR2 YNFKEQ. The ends lost 5 bases at V and 8 bases at J; junction bases unmatched: 6. The CDR3 has 14 residues. In DNA form, the CDR3 reads TGTGCCAGCAGCTATAACAGGGGGCGGGAAAAACTGTTTTTT. Translation gives CASSYNRGREKLFF.

This rearrangement joins TRBV5-1 to TRBJ1-2; unclear D gene. Looked up from germline, CDR1 is SGHRS and CDR2 is YFSETQ. This CDR3 contains 15 residues. Trimming cost V 0 bases and J 0 bases, with 9 bases left between them. CDR3 protein: CASSLVGDPNYGYTF. In nucleotides, the CDR3 is TGCGCCAGCAGCTTGGTGGGAGACCCTAACTATGGCTACACCTTC.

This clone was seen more than once but under ten times. V and J are TRBV30 and TRBJ1-2, with a possible D match to TRBD1 (5 bases). In germline, CDR1 is GTSNPN, CDR2 SVGIG (reference sequence). The V end was cut by 2 bases, the J end by 8 bases, with 9 bases between. This CDR3 region has 11 residues. CDR3 sequence reads: CAWSLGQGYTF. CDR3 coding DNA: TGTGCCTGGAGTTTGGGGCAGGGCTACACCTTC.

The gene calls are TRBV28 and TRBJ1-5; tentative D call: TRBD1 (6 bases). Germline V CDR1 and CDR2: MDHEN, SYDVKM. This CDR3 has 15 residues. Trimming pared 2 bases from V and 4 bases from J, leaving 12 bases between. CDR3: CASSLGGGRNQPQHF. CDR3 nucleotide sequence: TGTGCCAGCAGTTTAGGGGGCGGCAGGAATCAGCCCCAGCATTTT. Drawing the rest from reference TRBV28 and TRBJ1-5, the complete variable domain is DVKVTQSSRYLVKRTGEKVFLECVQDMDHENMFWYRQDPGLGLRLIYFSYDVKMKEKGDIPEGYSVSREKKERFSLILESASTNQTSMYLCASSLGGGRNQPQHFGDGTRLSIL.

V usage is TRBV25-1 and J usage is TRBJ1-4; D perhaps matches TRBD1 (6 bases). The CDR3 is made up of 14 amino acids. Germline-derived CDR1 and CDR2 are MGHDK and SYGVNS. The V gene lost 6 bases and the J gene lost 4 bases, with 12 bases spanning the gap. CDR3 region: CASSRQESNEKLFF. The CDR3 DNA is TGTGCCAGCAGCAGACAGGAGAGTAATGAAAAACTGTTTTTT. The whole variable domain, remainder taken from reference TRBV25-1 and TRBJ1-4, is EADIYQTPRYLVIGTGKKITLECSQTMGHDKMYWYQQDPGMELHLIHYSYGVNSTEKGDLSSESTVSRIRTEHFPLTLESARPSHTSQYLCASSRQESNEKLFFGSGTQLSVL.

This clone was found a few times. J is TRBJ2-1 and V is TRBV7-2; D gene ambiguous. Germline V gives CDR1 SGHTA, CDR2 FQGNSA. V was trimmed by 4 bases and J by 4 bases, leaving 5 bases between them. The CDR3 spans 12 residues. Here the CDR3 DNA reads TGTGCCAGCAGCTACGCGTACAATGAGCAGTTCTTC. Translated, it gives CASSYAYNEQFF.

This CDR3 reads CASSGRRGGTDTQYF. The CDR3 coding sequence is TGTGCCAGCAGTGGGCGGCGGGGAGGGACAGATACGCAGTATTTT. This chain links TRBV2 with TRBJ2-3; TRBD2 aligns across 7 bases. The CDR3 has 15 residues. Germline CDR1 is SNHLY and CDR2 is FYNNEI. V gave up 4 bases and J gave up 3 bases; unmatched junction bases: 7. Filled out from reference TRBV2 and TRBJ2-3, the complete variable domain reads EPEVTQTPSHQVTQMGQEVILRCVPISNHLYFYWYRQILGQKVEFLVSFYNNEISEKSEIFDDQFSVERPDGSNFTLKIRSTKLEDSAMYFCASSGRRGGTDTQYFGPGTRLTVL.

The chain combines TRBV5-6 with TRBJ1-2; D possibly corresponds to TRBD1 (6 bases). The germline V gene encodes CDR1 SGHDT and CDR2 YYEEEE. With 3 bases removed from V and 2 bases from J, the gap between germline ends came to 17 bases. There are 16 residues in the CDR3. This chain's CDR3 is CASSWWDRTANYGYTF. CDR3 DNA sequence: TGTGCCAGCAGCTGGTGGGATCGGACAGCAAACTATGGCTACACCTTC.

The genes are TRBV28 and TRBJ1-5, with D possibly being TRBD1 (5 bases). V was trimmed by 6 bases and J by 4 bases, leaving 10 bases between them. CDR3 length: 13 amino acids. The germline CDR1 and CDR2 sequences are MDHEN and SYDVKM. The CDR3 region has the DNA TGTGCCAGCAGCCAGACAGTAAATCAGCCCCAGCATTTT. This gives the protein CASSQTVNQPQHF.

The chain links TRBV5-1 to TRBJ2-7; possible D gene TRBD1, 5 bases. Trimming left V 5 bases short and J 1 base short, with 13 bases between. There are 14 residues in the CDR3. Germline values: CDR1 SGHRS, CDR2 YFSETQ. As DNA, the CDR3 is TGCGCCAGCAGTTCTGACAGCCCTTCCTACGAGCAGTACTTC. As protein: CASSSDSPSYEQYF.

This chain links TRBV4-2 with TRBJ1-1; 7 nucleotides line up with TRBD1. The CDR3 is made up of 16 amino acids. The germline CDR1 and CDR2 sequences are LGHNA and YNFKEQ. V lost 0 bases to trimming and J lost 7 bases; unmatched junction nucleotides: 11. CDR3 nucleotide sequence: TGTGCCAGCAGCCAAGACGGACAGGAGAGAACAGGTGAAGCTTTCTTT. Translation gives CASSQDGQERTGEAFF.

This clone was seen a few times. The rearrangement uses TRBV6-6 and TRBJ1-1, with D possibly being TRBD1 (6 bases). Trimming removed 4 bases at V and 4 bases at J, with 16 bases between. This CDR3 is 15 amino acids long. Germline CDR1 reads MNHNY; CDR2 reads SVGAGI (reference sequence). This chain's CDR3 is CASSSYQGLGTEAFF. The CDR3 nucleotides read TGTGCCAGCAGTTCATATCAGGGGTTAGGCACTGAAGCTTTCTTT.